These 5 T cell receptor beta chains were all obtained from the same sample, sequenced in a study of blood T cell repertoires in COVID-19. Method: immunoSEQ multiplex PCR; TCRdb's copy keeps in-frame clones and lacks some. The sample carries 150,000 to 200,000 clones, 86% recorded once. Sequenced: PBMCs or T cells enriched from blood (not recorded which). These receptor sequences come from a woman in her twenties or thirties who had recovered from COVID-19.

CDR3 residues: CASSYSLAGTGNGYTF. DNA for the CDR3: TGTGCCAGCAGTTACTCCCTTGCCGGGACAGGGAATGGCTACACCTTC. The chain has TRBV6-5 and TRBJ1-2, with TRBD1 matching 9 bases. Germline V gene sequence: CDR1 MNHEY, CDR2 SVGAGI. The CDR3 is 16 amino acids. The V gene end was trimmed by 0 bases and the J gene end by 6 bases; junction bases not matched to a gene: 8.

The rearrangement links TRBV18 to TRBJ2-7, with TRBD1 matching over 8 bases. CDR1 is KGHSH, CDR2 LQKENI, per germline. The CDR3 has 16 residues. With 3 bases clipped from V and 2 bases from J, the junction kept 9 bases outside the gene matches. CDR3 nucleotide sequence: TGTGCCAGCTCACCGTTCGGGACAGGAACTACCTACGAGCAGTACTTC. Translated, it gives CASSPFGTGTTYEQYF. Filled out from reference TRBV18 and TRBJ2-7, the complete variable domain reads NAGVMQNPRHLVRRRGQEARLRCSPMKGHSHVYWYRQLPEEGLKFMVYLQKENIIDESGMPKERFSAEFPKEGPSILRIQQVVRGDSAAYFCASSPFGTGTTYEQYFGPGTRLTVT.

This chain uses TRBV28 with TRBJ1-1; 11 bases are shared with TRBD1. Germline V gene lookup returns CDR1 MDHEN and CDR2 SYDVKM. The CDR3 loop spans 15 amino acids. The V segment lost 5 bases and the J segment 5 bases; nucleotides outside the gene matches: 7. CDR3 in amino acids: CASSLWTGGDTEAFF. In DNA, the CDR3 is TGTGCCAGCAGTCTCTGGACAGGGGGCGATACTGAAGCTTTCTTT.

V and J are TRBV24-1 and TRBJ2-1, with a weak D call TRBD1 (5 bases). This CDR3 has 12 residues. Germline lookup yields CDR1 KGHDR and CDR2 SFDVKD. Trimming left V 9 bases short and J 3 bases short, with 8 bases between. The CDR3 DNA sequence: TGTGCCACCCAGGGCTTCTACAATGAGCAGTTCTTC. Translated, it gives CATQGFYNEQFF.

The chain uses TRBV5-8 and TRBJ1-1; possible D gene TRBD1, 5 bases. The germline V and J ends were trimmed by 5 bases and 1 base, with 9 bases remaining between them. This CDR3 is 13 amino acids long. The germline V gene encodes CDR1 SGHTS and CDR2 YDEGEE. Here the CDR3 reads CASSQQENTEAFF. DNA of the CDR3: TGTGCCAGCAGTCAACAGGAGAACACTGAAGCTTTCTTT.